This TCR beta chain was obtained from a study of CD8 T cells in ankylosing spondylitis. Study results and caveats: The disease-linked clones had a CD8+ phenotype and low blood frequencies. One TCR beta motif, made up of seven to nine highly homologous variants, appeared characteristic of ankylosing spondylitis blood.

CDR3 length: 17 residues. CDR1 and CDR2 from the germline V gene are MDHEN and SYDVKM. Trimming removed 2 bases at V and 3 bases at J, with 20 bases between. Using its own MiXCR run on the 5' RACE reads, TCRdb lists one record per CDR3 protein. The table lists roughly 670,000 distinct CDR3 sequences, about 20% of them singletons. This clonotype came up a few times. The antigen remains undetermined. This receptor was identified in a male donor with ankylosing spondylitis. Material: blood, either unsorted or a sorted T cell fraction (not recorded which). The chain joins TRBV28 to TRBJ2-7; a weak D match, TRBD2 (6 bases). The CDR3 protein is CASSLRGGEEGYYEQYF. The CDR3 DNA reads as TGTGCCAGCAGTTTAAGGGGTGGTGAGGAGGGATACTACGAGCAGTACTTC.